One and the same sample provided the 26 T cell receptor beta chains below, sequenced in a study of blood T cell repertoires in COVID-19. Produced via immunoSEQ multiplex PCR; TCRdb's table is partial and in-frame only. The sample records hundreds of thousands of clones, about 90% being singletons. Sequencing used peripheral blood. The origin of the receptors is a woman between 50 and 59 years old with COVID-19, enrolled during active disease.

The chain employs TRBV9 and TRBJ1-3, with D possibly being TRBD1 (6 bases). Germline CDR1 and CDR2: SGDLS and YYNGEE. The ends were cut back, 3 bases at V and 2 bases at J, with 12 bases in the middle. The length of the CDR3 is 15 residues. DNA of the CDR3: TGTGCCAGCAGCGCGGACAGACCGACTGGAAACACCATATATTTT. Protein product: CASSADRPTGNTIYF. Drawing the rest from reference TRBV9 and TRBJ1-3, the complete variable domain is DSGVTQTPKHLITATGQRVTLRCSPRSGDLSVYWYQQSLDQGLQFLIQYYNGEERAKGNILERFSAQQFPDLHSELNLSSLELGDSALYFCASSADRPTGNTIYFGEGSWLTVV.

CDR3 sequence: CASSQRGNREGQSEQYF. In nucleotides, the CDR3 is TGTGCCAGCAGCCAACGAGGGAATCGGGAGGGACAATCTGAGCAGTACTTC. The V call is TRBV3-1 (or the pseudogene TRBV3-2), the J call TRBJ2-7, with 8 nucleotides matching TRBD2. The germline gives CDR1 LGHDT, CDR2 YNNKEL (reference sequence). V shed 2 bases, J shed 7 bases, and the junction held 16 bases outside the gene matches. The CDR3 covers 17 residues.

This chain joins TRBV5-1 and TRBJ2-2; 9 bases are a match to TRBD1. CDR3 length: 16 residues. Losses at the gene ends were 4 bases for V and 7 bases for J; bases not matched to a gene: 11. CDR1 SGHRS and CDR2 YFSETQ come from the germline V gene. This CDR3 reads CASSPDRGMMDGELFF. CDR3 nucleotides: TGCGCCAGCAGCCCAGACAGGGGGATGATGGACGGGGAGCTGTTTTTT.

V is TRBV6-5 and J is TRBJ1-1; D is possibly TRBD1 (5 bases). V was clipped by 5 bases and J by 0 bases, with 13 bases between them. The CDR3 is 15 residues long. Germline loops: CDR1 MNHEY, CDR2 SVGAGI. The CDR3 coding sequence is TGTGCCAGCAGTCAACCAGGGCGGCTGAACACTGAAGCTTTCTTT. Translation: CASSQPGRLNTEAFF.

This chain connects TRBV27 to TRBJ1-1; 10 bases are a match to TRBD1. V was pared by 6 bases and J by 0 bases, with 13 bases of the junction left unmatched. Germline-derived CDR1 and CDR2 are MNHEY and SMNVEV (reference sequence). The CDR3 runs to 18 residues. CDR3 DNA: TGTGCCAGCAGCGATCCCGGGACAGGGGCCCACATGAACACTGAAGCTTTCTTT. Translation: CASSDPGTGAHMNTEAFF.

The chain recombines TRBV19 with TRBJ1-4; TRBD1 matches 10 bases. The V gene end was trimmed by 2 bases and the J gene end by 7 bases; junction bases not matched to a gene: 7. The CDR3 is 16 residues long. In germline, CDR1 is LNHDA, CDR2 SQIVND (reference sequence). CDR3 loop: CASSIKGTGVFEKLFF. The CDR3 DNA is TGTGCCAGTAGTATAAAGGGGACAGGGGTTTTTGAAAAACTGTTTTTT.

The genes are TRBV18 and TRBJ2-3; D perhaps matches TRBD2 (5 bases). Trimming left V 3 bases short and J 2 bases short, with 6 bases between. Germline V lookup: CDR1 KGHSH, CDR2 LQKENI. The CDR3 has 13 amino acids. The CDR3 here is CASSPDFTDTQYF. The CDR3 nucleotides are TGTGCCAGCTCACCGGACTTCACAGATACGCAGTATTTT.

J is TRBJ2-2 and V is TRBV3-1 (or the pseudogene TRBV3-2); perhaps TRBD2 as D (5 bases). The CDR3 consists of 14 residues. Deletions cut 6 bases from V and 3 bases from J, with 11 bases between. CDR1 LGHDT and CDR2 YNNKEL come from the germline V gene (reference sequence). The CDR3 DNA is TGTGCCAGCAGAAGGGAGTTGGACACCGGGGAGCTGTTTTTT. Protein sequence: CASRRELDTGELFF.

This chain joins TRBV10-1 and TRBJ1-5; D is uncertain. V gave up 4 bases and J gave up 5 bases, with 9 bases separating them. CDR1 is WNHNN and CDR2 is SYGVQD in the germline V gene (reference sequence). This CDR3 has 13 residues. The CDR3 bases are TGCGCCAGCAGTGTCACTCCCGATCAGCCCCAGCATTTT. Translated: CASSVTPDQPQHF.

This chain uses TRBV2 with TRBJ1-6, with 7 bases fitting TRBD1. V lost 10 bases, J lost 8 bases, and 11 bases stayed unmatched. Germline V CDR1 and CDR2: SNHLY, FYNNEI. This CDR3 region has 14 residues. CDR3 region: CATVRQGLDSPLHF. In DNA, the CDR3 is TGTGCCACCGTGAGACAGGGATTGGATTCACCCCTCCACTTT.

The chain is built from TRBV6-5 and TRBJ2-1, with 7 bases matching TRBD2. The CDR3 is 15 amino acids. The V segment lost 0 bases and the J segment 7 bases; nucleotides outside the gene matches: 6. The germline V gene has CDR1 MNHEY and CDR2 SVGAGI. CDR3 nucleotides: TGTGCCAGCAGTTACTCGGGGGGGAGCCTGAATGAGCAGTTCTTC. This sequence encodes CASSYSGGSLNEQFF.

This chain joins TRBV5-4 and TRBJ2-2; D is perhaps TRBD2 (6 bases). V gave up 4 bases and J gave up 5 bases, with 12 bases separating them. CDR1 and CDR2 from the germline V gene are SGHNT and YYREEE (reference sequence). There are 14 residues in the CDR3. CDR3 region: CASSNYGGTGELFF. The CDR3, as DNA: TGTGCCAGCAGCAATTACGGGGGAACCGGGGAGCTGTTTTTT.

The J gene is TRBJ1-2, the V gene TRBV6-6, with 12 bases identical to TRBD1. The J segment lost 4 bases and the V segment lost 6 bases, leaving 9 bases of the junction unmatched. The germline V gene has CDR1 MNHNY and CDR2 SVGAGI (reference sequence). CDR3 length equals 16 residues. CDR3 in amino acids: CASSTGTGGAPYGYTF. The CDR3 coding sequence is TGTGCCAGCAGCACCGGGACAGGGGGCGCTCCCTATGGCTACACCTTC.

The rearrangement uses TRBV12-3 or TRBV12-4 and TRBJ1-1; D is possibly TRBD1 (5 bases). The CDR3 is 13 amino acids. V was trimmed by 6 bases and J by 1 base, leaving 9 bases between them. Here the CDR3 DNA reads TGTGCCAGCAGCCGGGGGGGGAACACTGAAGCTTTCTTT. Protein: CASSRGGNTEAFF.

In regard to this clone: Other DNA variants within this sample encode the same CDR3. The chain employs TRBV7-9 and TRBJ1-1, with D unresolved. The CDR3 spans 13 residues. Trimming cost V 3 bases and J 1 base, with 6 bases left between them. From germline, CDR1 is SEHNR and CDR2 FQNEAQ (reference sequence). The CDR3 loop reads CASSFSENTEAFF. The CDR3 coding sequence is TGTGCCAGCAGCTTCAGCGAGAACACTGAAGCTTTCTTT.

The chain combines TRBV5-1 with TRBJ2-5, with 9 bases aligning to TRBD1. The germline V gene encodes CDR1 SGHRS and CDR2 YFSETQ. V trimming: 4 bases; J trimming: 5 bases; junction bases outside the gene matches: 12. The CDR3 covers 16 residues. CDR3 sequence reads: CASSPSRDRDGETQYF. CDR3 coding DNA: TGCGCCAGCAGCCCCTCCCGGGACAGGGATGGGGAGACCCAGTACTTC.

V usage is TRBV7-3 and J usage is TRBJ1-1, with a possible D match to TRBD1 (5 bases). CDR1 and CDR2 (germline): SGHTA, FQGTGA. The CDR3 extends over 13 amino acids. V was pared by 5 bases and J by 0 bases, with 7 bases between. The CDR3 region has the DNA TGTGCCAGCAGCCCCAGGGTGAACACTGAAGCTTTCTTT. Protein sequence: CASSPRVNTEAFF.

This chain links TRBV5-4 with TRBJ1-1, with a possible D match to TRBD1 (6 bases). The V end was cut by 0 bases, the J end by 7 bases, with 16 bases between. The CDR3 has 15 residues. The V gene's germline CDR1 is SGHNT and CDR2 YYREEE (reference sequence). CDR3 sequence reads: CASSLDSGGRGEAFF. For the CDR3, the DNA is TGTGCCAGCAGCTTGGACTCTGGGGGCAGAGGTGAAGCTTTCTTT.

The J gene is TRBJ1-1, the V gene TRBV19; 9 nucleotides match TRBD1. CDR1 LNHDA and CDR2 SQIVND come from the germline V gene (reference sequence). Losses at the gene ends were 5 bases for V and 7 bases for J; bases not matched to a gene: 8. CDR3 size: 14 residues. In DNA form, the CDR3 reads TGTGCCAGTAGTTCGGGACAGGGCGGCGATGAAGCTTTCTTT. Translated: CASSSGQGGDEAFF. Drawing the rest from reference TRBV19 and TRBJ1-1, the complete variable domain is DGGITQSPKYLFRKEGQNVTLSCEQNLNHDAMYWYRQDPGQGLRLIYYSQIVNDFQKGDIAEGYSVSREKKESFPLTVTSAQKNPTAFYLCASSSGQGGDEAFFGQGTRLTVV.

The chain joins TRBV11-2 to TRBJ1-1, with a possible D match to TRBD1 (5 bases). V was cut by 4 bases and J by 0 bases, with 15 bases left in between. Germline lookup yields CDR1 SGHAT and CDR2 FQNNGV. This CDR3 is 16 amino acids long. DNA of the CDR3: TGTGCCAGCAGCTGGGGGAGGGTGGGGTTGAACACTGAAGCTTTCTTT. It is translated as CASSWGRVGLNTEAFF.

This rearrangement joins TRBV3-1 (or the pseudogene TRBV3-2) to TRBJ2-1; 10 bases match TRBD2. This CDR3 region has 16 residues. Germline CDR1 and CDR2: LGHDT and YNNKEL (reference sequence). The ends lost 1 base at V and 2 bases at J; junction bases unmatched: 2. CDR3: CASSQGLAGAYNEQFF. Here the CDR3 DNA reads TGTGCCAGCAGCCAAGGCCTAGCGGGAGCCTACAATGAGCAGTTCTTC.

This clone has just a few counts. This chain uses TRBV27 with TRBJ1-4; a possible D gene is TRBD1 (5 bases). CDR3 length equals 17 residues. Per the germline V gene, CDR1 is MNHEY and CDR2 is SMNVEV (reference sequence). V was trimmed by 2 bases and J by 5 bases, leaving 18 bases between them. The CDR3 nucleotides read TGTGCCAGCAGTTTAAGACCCCCGACAGTGACGAATGAAAAACTGTTTTTT. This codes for CASSLRPPTVTNEKLFF.

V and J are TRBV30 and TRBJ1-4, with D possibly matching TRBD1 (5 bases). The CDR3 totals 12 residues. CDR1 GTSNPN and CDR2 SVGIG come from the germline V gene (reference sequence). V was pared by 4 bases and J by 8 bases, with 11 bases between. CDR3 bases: TGTGCCTGGAACCTGGGGCGAGAAAAACTGTTTTTT. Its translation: CAWNLGREKLFF.

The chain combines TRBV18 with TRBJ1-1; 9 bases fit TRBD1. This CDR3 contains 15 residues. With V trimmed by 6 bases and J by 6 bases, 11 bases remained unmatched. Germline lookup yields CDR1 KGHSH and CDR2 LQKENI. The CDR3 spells CASSAGTGITAEAFF. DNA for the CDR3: TGTGCCAGCTCGGCCGGGACAGGGATAACGGCTGAAGCTTTCTTT.

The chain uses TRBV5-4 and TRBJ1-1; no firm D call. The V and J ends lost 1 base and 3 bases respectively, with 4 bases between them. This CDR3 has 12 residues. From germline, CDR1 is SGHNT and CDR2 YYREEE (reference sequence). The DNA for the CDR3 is TGTGCCAGCAGCTTGCAGGACACTGAAGCTTTCTTT. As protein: CASSLQDTEAFF.

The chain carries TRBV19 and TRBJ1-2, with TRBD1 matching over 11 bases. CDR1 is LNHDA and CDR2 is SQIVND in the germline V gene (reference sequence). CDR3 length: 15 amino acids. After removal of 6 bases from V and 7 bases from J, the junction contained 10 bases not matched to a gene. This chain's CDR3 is CASSHMGQGDRGYTF. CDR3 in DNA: TGTGCCAGTAGCCACATGGGACAGGGGGATCGTGGCTACACCTTC.